This TCR beta chain was sequenced during a study of shared clonotypes between healthy human individuals. Germline V lookup: CDR1 SGHDN, CDR2 FVKESK. Trimming took 0 bases from V and 4 from J; bases not matched to a gene: 9. The CDR3 has 17 residues. CD4+ cells underwent separation, giving CD45RA+ naive and CD45RA-negative memory subsets. Overall study results and limits: What naive subsets generally showed was a larger estimated richness than memory subsets showed.

Comments on this clone: As yet, its antigen is unknown.

Sorted subsets were amplified in replicate PCRs using 200 to 250 ng DNA, around 30,000 T cell genomes. Here immunoSEQ multiplex PCR was the method, and the copy in TCRdb shows in-frame clones only, minus some. The sample carries millions of clones, roughly 96% recorded once. This TCR derives from a man in his late teens or twenties in good health. The sequenced sample consisted of naive CD4+ T cells sorted from blood. The subset: CD45RA+ positively selected. V usage is TRBV14 and J usage is TRBJ2-1, with 7 bases aligning to TRBD2. CDR3 sequence: CASSQDIPAGYYNEQFF. The CDR3, as DNA: TGTGCCAGCAGCCAAGATATCCCAGCGGGGTATTACAATGAGCAGTTCTTC.